A selection of T cell receptor beta chains follows, all from one sample in a study of shared clonotypes between healthy human individuals. Sequencing used immunoSEQ multiplex PCR; TCRdb keeps in-frame clones, though not all of them. The sample has more than 600,000 clones, 92% seen once. Sequencing input: naive CD8+ T cells sorted from blood. The receptors stem from a young man in good health. Both conserved end residues are part of each CDR3. D genes are given only for firm matches.

v_call	d_call	j_call	cdr3_aa
TRBV30	TRBD1	TRBJ2-7	CAWSEGTGAYEQYF
TRBV6-1	NA	TRBJ2-1	CASSGAHFRRDAIPFF
TRBV9	NA	TRBJ2-7	CASSLPWGTNYEQYF
TRBV7-7	TRBD2	TRBJ2-2	CASSGLAGELGELFF
TRBV4-1	NA	TRBJ2-3	CASSQDLGGIGPTDTQYF
TRBV2	NA	TRBJ1-4	CASSAPNEKLFF
TRBV10-3	NA	TRBJ2-7	CAISEGGGEQYF
TRBV29-1	NA	TRBJ2-7	CSVGSDKLYYEQYF
TRBV27	TRBD1	TRBJ2-1	CASSLGTGVFNEQFF
TRBV9	NA	TRBJ2-1	CASSVGGITYNEQFF
TRBV11-1	NA	TRBJ2-1	CASSLRYQDNEQFF
TRBV6-6	TRBD2	TRBJ2-3	CASSRTLAGGPDTQYF
TRBV5-6	NA	TRBJ2-5	CASSPGSGETQYF
TRBV11-2	TRBD2	TRBJ2-7	CASRDERELPYEQYF
TRBV10-3	NA	TRBJ2-5	CAIRVDLAGETQYF
TRBV7-9	NA	TRBJ2-3	CASGAGSGPADTQYF
TRBV6-5	NA	TRBJ2-1	CASSNEYTGYNEQFF
TRBV15	NA	TRBJ1-5	CATSRGLYIGVGNQPQHF
TRBV2	NA	TRBJ1-1	CATPAGANTEAFF
TRBV7-9	NA	TRBJ2-6	CASSPLPGTVYSGANVLTF
TRBV27	NA	TRBJ2-3	CASSSADVGSTDTQYF
TRBV14	NA	TRBJ2-2	CASSQGLDGGELFF
TRBV9	NA	TRBJ2-3	CASNVARGAGNTIDTQYF
TRBV2	TRBD1	TRBJ1-2	CARRQGPDTYGYTF
TRBV7-9	TRBD2	TRBJ2-7	CASSSPTSTEQYF
TRBV11-2	TRBD2	TRBJ2-7	CASSSYTGGQREYEQYF
TRBV19	NA	TRBJ1-2	CASSPHAGYDNYGYTF
TRBV9	NA	TRBJ2-1	CASSVAPNEQFF
TRBV4-3	NA	TRBJ2-4	CASSQFLGGKNIQYF
TRBV2	TRBD1	TRBJ2-1	CASTITGGVGIEQFF
TRBV4-2	TRBD2	TRBJ2-1	CASSQLAGGFDEQFF
TRBV5-1	NA	TRBJ2-7	CASSLGLTRVLEQYF
TRBV4-1	TRBD2	TRBJ2-3	CASSPFGSGGGWDTQYF
TRBV29-1	NA	TRBJ2-2	CSANAGTGELFF
TRBV27	NA	TRBJ2-7	CASSLLAGGEDEQYF
TRBV9	TRBD1	TRBJ2-7	CASSVGGTGIAYEQYF
TRBV7-9	NA	TRBJ2-3	CASSSSGDTQYF
TRBV29-1	TRBD1	TRBJ2-1	CSVGDRAYNEQFF
TRBV9	NA	TRBJ2-1	CASSSSSYNEQFF
TRBV7-9	NA	TRBJ2-5	CASILVGTSDETQYF
TRBV7-9	NA	TRBJ1-1	CASSLASVEAFF
TRBV9	TRBD2	TRBJ2-1	CASSGASGTTYNEQFF
TRBV7-6	NA	TRBJ2-3	CASSFTGTDTQYF
TRBV7-3	TRBD2	TRBJ2-1	CASSLTSGRTNEQFF
TRBV28	NA	TRBJ1-1	CASSLVAAGSNTEAFF
TRBV7-9	NA	TRBJ2-7	CASSGDKTYEQYF
TRBV4-1	NA	TRBJ1-5	CASSQEDGVRGGQPQHF
TRBV27	NA	TRBJ2-1	CASSPTQESYNEQFF
TRBV23-1	NA	TRBJ2-7	CASSQSSAGPVYEQYF
TRBV28	TRBD1	TRBJ2-7	CASSNEEGTGRDEQYF
TRBV27	NA	TRBJ2-1	CASSFGTEQFF